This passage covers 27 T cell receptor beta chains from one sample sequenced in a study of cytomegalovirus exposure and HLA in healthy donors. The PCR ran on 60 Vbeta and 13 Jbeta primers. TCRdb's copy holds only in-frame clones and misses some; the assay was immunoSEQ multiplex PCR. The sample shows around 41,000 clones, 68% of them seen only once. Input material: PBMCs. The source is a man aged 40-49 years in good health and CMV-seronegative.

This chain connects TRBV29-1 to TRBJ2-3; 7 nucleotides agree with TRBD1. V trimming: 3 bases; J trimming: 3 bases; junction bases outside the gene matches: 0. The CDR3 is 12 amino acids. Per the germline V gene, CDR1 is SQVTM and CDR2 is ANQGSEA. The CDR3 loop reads CSVETGTDTQYF. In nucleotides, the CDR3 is TGCAGCGTTGAGACAGGGACAGATACGCAGTATTTT.

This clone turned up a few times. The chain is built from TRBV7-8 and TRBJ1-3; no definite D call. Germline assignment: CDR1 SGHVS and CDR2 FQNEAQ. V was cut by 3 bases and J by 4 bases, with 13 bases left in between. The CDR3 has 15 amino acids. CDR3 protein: CASSFDSVTGNTIYF. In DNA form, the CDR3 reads TGTGCCAGCAGCTTTGATTCAGTTACGGGAAACACCATATATTTT.

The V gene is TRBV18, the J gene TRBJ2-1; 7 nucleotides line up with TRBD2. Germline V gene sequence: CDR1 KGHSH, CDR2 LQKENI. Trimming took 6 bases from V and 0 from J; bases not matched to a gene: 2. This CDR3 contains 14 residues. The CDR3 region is CASSGGSSYNEQFF. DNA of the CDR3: TGTGCCAGCTCCGGCGGGAGCTCCTACAATGAGCAGTTCTTC.

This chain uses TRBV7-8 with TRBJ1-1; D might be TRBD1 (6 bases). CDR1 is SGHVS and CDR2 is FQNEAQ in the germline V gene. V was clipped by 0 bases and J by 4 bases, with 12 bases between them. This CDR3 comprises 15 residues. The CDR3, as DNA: TGTGCCAGCAGCTTAGCGATACAGGGAGCCACTGAAGCTTTCTTT. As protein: CASSLAIQGATEAFF.

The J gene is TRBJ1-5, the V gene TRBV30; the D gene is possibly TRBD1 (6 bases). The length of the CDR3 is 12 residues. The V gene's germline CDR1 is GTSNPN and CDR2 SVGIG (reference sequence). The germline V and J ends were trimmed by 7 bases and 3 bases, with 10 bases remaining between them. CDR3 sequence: CAYDRHNQPQHF. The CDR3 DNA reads TGTGCCTACGACAGGCACAATCAGCCCCAGCATTTT. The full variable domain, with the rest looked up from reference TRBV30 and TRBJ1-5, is SQTIHQWPATLVQPVGSPLSLECTVEGTSNPNLYWYRQAAGRGLQLLFYSVGIGQISSEVPQNLSASRPQDRQFILSSKKLLLSDSGFYLCAYDRHNQPQHFGDGTRLSIL.

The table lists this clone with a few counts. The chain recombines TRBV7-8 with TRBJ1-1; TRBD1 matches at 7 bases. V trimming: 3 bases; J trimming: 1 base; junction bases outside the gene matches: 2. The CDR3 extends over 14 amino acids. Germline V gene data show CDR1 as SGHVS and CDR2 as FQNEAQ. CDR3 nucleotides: TGTGCCAGCAGCTTCGGGACAGAGAACACTGAAGCTTTCTTT. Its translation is CASSFGTENTEAFF.

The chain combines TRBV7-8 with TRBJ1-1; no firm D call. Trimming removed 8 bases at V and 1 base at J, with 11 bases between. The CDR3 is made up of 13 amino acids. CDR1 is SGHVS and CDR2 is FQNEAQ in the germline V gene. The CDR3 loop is CASGVGRNTEAFF. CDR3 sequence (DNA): TGTGCCAGCGGGGTGGGGAGGAACACTGAAGCTTTCTTT.

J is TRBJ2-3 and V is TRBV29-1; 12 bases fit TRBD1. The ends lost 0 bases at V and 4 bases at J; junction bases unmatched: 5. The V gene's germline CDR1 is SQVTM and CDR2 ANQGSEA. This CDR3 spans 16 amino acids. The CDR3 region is CSVEEGTGGYSDTQYF. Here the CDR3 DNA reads TGCAGCGTTGAAGAGGGGACAGGGGGCTATTCAGATACGCAGTATTTT.

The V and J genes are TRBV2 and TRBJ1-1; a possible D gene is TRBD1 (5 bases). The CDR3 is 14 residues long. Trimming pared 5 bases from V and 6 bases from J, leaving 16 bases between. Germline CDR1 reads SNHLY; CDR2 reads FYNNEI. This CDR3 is CASSPLGQVSEAFF. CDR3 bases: TGTGCCAGCAGTCCTCTGGGGCAGGTCTCTGAAGCTTTCTTT.

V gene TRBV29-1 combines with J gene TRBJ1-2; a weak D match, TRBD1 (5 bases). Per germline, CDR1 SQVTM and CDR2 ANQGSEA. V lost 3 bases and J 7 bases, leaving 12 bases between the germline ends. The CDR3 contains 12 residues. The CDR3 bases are TGCAGCGTTGACCGGGGACTAAGTGGCTACACCTTC. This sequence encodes CSVDRGLSGYTF.

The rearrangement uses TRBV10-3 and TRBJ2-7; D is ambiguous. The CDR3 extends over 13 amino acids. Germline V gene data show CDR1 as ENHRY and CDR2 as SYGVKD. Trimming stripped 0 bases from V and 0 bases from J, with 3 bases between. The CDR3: CAISESLSYEQYF. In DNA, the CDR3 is TGTGCCATCAGTGAGTCACTCTCCTACGAGCAGTACTTC.

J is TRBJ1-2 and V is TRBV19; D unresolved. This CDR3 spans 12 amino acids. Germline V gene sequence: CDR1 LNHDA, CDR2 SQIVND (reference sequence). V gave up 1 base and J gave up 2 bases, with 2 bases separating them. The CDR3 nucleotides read TGTGCCAGTAGTATAGCAAACTATGGCTACACCTTC. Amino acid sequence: CASSIANYGYTF.

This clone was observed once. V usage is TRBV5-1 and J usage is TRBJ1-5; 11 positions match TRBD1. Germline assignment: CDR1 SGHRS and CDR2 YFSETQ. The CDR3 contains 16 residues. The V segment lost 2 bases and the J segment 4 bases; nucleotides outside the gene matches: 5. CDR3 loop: CASSLGTGGRNQPQHF. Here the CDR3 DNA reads TGCGCCAGCAGCTTAGGGACAGGGGGAAGGAATCAGCCCCAGCATTTT.

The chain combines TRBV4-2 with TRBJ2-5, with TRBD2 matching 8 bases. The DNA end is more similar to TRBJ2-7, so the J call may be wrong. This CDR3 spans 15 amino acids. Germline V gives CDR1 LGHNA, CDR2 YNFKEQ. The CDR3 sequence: CASSYNRGGAYEQYF. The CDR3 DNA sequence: TGTGCCAGCAGCTATAACCGGGGGGGCGCCTACGAGCAGTACTTC.

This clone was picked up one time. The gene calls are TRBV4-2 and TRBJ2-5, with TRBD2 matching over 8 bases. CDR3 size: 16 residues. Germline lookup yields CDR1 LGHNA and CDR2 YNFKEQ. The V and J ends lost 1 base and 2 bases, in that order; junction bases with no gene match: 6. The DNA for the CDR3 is TGTGCCAGCAGCCAAGTACTGATAGCGGGGCAAGAGACCCAGTACTTC. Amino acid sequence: CASSQVLIAGQETQYF.

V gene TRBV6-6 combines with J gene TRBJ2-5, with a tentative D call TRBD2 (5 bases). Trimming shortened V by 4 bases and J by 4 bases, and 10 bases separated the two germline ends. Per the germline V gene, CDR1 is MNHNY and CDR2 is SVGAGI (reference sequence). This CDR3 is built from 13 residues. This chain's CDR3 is CASSFSLAETQYF. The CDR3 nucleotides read TGTGCCAGCAGTTTCTCCCTAGCAGAGACCCAGTACTTC.

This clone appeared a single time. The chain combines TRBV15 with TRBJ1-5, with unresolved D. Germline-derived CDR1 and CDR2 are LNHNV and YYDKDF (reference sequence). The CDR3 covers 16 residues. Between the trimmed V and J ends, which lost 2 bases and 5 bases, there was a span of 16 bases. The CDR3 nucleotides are TGTGCCACCAGCAGACCGCGGGTTGCTATTGATCAGCCCCAGCATTTT. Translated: CATSRPRVAIDQPQHF. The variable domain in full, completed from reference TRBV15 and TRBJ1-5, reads DAMVIQNPRYQVTQFGKPVTLSCSQTLNHNVMYWYQQKSSQAPKLLFHYYDKDFNNEADTPDNFQSRRPNTSFCFLDIRSPGLGDTAMYLCATSRPRVAIDQPQHFGDGTRLSIL.

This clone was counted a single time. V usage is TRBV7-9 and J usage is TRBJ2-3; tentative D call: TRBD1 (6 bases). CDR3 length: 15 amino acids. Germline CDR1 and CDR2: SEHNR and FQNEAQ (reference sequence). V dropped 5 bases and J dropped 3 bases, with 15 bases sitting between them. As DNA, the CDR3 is TGTGCCAGCAGCACACCAGGGGTCGGAACAGATACGCAGTATTTT. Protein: CASSTPGVGTDTQYF.

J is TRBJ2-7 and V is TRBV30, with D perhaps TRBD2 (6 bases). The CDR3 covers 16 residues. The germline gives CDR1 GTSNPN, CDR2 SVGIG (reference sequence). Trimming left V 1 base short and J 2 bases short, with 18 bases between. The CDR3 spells CAWSAIRDFLTYEQYF. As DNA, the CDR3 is TGTGCCTGGAGTGCCATTAGGGACTTTCTCACCTACGAGCAGTACTTC.

The CDR3 bases are TGTGCCAGCAGCCGAGACTATTATAGCAATCAGCCCCAGCATTTT. It encodes CASSRDYYSNQPQHF. This chain links TRBV7-2 with TRBJ1-5; D unresolved. Germline assignment: CDR1 SGHTA and CDR2 FQGNSA. The CDR3 is made up of 15 amino acids. The germline V and J ends were trimmed by 5 bases and 0 bases, with 11 bases remaining between them.

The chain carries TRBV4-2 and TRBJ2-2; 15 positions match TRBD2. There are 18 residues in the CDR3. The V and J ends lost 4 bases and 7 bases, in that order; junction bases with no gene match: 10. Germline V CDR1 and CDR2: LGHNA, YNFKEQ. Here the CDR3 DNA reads TGTGCCAGCAGCCCCGGGACTAGCGGGGGGATAGGGGTCGGGGAGCTGTTTTTT. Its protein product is CASSPGTSGGIGVGELFF.

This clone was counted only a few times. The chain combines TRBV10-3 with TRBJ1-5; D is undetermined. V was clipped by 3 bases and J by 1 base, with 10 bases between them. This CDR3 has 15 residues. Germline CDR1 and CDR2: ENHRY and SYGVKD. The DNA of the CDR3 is TGTGCCATCAGTGATTCGAACAGAAGCAATCAGCCCCAGCATTTT. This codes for CAISDSNRSNQPQHF.

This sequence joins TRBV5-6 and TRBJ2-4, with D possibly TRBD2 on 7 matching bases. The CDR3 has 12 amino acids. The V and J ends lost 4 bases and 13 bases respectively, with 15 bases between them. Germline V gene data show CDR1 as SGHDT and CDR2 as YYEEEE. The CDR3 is CASSLGGGHQYF. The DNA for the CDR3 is TGTGCCAGCAGCCTGGGGGGGGGACACCAGTACTTC. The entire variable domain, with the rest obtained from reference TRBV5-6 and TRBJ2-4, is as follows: DAGVTQSPTHLIKTRGQQVTLRCSPKSGHDTVSWYQQALGQGPQFIFQYYEEEERQRGNFPDRFSGHQFPNYSSELNVNALLLGDSALYLCASSLGGGHQYFGAGTRLSVL.

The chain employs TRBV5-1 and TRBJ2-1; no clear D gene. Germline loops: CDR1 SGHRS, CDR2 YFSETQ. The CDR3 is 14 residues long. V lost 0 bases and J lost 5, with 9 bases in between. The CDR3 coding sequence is TGCGCCAGCAGCTTGGACTCCCCCAACAATGAGCAGTTCTTC. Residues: CASSLDSPNNEQFF.

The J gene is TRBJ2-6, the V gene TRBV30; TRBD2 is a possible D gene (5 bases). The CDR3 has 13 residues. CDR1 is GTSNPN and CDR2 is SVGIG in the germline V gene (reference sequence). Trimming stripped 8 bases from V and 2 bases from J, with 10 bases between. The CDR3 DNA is TGTGCCGTAGAGGGCACTGGGGCCAACGTCCTGACTTTC. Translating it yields CAVEGTGANVLTF.

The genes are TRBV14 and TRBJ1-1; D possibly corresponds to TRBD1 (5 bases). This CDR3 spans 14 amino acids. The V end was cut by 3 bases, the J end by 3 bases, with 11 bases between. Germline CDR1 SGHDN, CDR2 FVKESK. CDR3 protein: CASSHGGVYTEAFF. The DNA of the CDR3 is TGTGCCAGCAGCCACGGAGGGGTGTACACTGAAGCTTTCTTT.

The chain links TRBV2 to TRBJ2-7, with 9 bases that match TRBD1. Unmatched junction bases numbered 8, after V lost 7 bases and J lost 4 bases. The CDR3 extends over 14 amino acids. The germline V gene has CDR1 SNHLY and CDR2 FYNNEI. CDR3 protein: CASNWAGTGYEQYF. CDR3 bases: TGTGCCAGCAATTGGGCCGGGACAGGGTACGAGCAGTACTTC.